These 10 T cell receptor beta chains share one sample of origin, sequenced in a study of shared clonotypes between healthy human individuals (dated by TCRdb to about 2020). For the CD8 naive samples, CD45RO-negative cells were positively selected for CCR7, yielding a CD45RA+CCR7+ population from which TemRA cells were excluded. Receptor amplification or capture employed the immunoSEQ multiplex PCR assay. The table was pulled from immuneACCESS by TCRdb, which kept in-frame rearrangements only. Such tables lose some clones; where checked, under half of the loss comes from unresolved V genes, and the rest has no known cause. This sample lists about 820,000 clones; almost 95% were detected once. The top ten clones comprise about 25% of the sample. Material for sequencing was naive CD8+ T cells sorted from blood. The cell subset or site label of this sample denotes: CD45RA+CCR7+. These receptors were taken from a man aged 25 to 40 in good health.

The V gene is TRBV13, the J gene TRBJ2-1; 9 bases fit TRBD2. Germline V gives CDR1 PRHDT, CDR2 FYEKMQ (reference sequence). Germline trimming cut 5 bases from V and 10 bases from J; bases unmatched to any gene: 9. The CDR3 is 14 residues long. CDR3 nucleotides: TGTGCCAGCAGCGGTATAGCGGGAGAGTACGAGCAGTTCTTC. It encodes CASSGIAGEYEQFF.

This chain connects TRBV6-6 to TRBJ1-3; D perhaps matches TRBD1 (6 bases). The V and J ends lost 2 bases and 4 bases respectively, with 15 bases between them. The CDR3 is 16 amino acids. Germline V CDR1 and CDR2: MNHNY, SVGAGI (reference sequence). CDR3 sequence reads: CASSYSLQGSGNTIYF. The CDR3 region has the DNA TGTGCCAGCAGTTACAGCTTACAGGGTTCCGGAAACACCATATATTTT.

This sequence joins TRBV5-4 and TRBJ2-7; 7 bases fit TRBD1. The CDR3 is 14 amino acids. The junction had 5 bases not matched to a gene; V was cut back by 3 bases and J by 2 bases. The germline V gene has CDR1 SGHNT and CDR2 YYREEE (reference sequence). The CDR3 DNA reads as TGTGCCAGCAGCTCTCCGGGACAGACCTACGAGCAGTACTTC. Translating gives CASSSPGQTYEQYF. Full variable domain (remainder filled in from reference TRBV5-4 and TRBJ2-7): ETGVTQSPTHLIKTRGQQVTLRCSSQSGHNTVSWYQQALGQGPQFIFQYYREEENGRGNFPPRFSGLQFPNYSSELNVNALELDDSALYLCASSSPGQTYEQYFGPGTRLTVT.

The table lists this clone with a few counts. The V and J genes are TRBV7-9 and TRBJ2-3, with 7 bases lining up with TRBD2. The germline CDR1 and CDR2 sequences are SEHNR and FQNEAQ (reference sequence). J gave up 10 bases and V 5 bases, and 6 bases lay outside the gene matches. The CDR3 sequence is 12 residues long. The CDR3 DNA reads TGTGCCAGCAGCACCGGAAGCGGGGCGCAGTATTTT. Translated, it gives CASSTGSGAQYF.

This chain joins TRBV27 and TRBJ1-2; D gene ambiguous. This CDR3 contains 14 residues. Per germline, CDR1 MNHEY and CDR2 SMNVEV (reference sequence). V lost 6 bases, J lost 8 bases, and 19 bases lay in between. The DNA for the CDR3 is TGTGCCAGCAGCCCGTCCCCGGGTGGAAGCGGCTACACCTTC. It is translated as CASSPSPGGSGYTF.

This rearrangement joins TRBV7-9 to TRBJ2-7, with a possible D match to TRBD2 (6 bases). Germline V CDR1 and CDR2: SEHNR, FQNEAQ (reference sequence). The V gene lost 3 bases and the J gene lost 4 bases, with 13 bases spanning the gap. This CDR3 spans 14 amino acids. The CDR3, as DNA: TGTGCCAGCAGCTTCTCCGGGCGGGGTTACGAGCAGTACTTC. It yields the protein CASSFSGRGYEQYF.

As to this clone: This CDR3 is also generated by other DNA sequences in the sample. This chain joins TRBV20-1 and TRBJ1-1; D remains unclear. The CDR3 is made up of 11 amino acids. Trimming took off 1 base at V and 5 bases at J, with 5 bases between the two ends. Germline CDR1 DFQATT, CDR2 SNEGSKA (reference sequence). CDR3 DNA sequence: TGCAGTGCTAGAGTCGTTACTGAAGCTTTCTTT. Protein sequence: CSARVVTEAFF.

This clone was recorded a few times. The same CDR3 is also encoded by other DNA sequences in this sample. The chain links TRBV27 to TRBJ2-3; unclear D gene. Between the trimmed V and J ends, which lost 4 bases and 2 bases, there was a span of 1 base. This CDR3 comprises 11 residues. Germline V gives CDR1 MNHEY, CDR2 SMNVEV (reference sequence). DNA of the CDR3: TGTGCCAGCAGTTCCACAGATACGCAGTATTTT. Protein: CASSSTDTQYF.

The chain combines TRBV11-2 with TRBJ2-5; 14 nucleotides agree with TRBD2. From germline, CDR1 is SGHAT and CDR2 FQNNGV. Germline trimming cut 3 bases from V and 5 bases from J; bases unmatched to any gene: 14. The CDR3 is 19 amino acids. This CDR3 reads CASSFPGTSGSPLGETQYF. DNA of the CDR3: TGTGCCAGCAGCTTTCCCGGGACTAGCGGGAGTCCGCTCGGGGAGACCCAGTACTTC.

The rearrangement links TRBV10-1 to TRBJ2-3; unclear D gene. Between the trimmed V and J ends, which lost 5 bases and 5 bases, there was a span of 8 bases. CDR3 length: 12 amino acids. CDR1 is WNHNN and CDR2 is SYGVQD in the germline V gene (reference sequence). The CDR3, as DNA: TGCGCCAGCAGTCTCTCAGGAGATACGCAGTATTTT. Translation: CASSLSGDTQYF.